This T cell receptor beta chain was found in a study of shared clonotypes between healthy human individuals. Study-level results: In general, naive subsets displayed greater estimated richness than memory subsets did.

The naive CD8 subset, CD45RO-negative cells positively selected for CCR7, excluded terminally differentiated effector memory CD45RA+ cells. A remark on this clone: Its antigen remains unidentified.

The material for each subset, its genomic DNA, was split evenly across several immunoSEQ plates. In the original processing: ImmunoSEQ junction-only sequences lacked quality scores, so their filtering differed. Produced via immunoSEQ multiplex PCR; TCRdb's table is partial and in-frame only. V and J calls and clone size are given by that table; D and trimming were obtained from the DNA. The sample has some 2,100,000 clones, 85% to 95% seen once. The V and J ends lost 0 bases and 0 bases respectively, with 7 bases between them. The CDR3 consists of 15 residues. CDR1 is MNHEY and CDR2 is SMNVEV in the germline V gene (reference sequence).

The sequenced material came from naive CD8+ T cells from PBMCs. The sequence was collected from a man in his late teens or twenties in good health. Some clones in this sample may be carry-over from other donors' samples. The chain combines TRBV27 with TRBJ2-3; D is ambiguous. The CDR3: CASSLSIGSTDTQYF. The CDR3, as DNA: TGTGCCAGCAGTTTATCGATTGGGAGCACAGATACGCAGTATTTT.